These 31 T cell receptor beta chains were all obtained from the same sample, sequenced in a study of shared clonotypes between healthy human individuals. Data came from immunoSEQ multiplex PCR; TCRdb stores just in-frame clones and leaves some out. The repertoire holds about 2.4 million clones, with approximately 94% as singletons. The sample was naive CD4+ T cells from PBMCs. Subset specified: CD45RA+ positively selected. These receptors all come from a man aged 18 to 29 in good health. Some clones in this sample may be carry-over from other donors' samples.

V gene TRBV18 combines with J gene TRBJ2-3; D unresolved. In germline, CDR1 is KGHSH, CDR2 LQKENI. The V end was cut by 0 bases, the J end by 4 bases, with 5 bases between. This CDR3 has 13 amino acids. The CDR3: CASSPPPADTQYF. The CDR3 DNA follows: TGTGCCAGCTCACCACCTCCGGCAGATACGCAGTATTTT.

The rearrangement links TRBV28 to TRBJ1-2; 12 bases map to TRBD1. V was clipped by 2 bases and J by 0 bases; unmatched bases: 7. The germline CDR1 and CDR2 sequences are MDHEN and SYDVKM. The CDR3 runs 18 residues. In DNA form, the CDR3 reads TGTGCCAGCAGTTTACTCCGGGACAGGGGGCGGGCTAACTATGGCTACACCTTC. This sequence encodes CASSLLRDRGRANYGYTF.

This chain connects TRBV11-2 to TRBJ2-5; TRBD2 matches at 8 bases. From germline, CDR1 is SGHAT and CDR2 FQNNGV. V was pared by 4 bases and J by 5 bases, with 6 bases of the junction left unmatched. This CDR3 comprises 14 residues. This chain's CDR3 is CASSSLAGKETQYF. The CDR3 region has the DNA TGTGCCAGCAGCTCTTTAGCGGGAAAGGAGACCCAGTACTTC.

V and J are TRBV7-8 and TRBJ1-5, with D unclear. In germline, CDR1 is SGHVS, CDR2 FQNEAQ. The ends were cut back, 5 bases at V and 5 bases at J, with 16 bases in the middle. The CDR3 runs 15 residues. CDR3 sequence: CASSGRSGSYQPQHF. The CDR3 DNA reads as TGTGCCAGCAGCGGTCGTTCCGGCAGTTATCAGCCCCAGCATTTT.

In this sample, this clone turned up once. This sample also contains other DNA sequences that code for the same CDR3. This chain links TRBV2 with TRBJ1-5, with 7 positions matching TRBD1. The CDR3 consists of 14 residues. Germline trimming cut 4 bases from V and 5 bases from J; bases unmatched to any gene: 5. Germline-derived CDR1 and CDR2 are SNHLY and FYNNEI. The CDR3 DNA follows: TGTGCCAGCAGTGGACCAACAGGGGATCAGCCCCAGCATTTT. As protein: CASSGPTGDQPQHF.

With respect to this clone: Distinct nucleotide sequences in the sample also encode this CDR3. The CDR3: CASSLEGAGYNEQFF. The CDR3 coding sequence is TGCGCCAGCAGCTTGGAGGGGGCTGGCTACAATGAGCAGTTCTTC. The chain combines TRBV5-1 with TRBJ2-1; TRBD1 aligns across 7 bases. Germline CDR1 SGHRS, CDR2 YFSETQ. The CDR3 has 15 residues. V was clipped by 0 bases and J by 3 bases; unmatched bases: 3.

Worth noting for this clone: One junction end does not reproduce the germline sequence, and a read error may be involved. The chain uses TRBV7-2 and TRBJ2-4; 12 bases are shared with TRBD1. This CDR3 is 14 amino acids long. The germline CDR1 and CDR2 sequences are SGHTA and FQGNSA. The CDR3: CASSPRGQGAGRDF. CDR3 coding DNA: TGTGCCAGCAGCCCCAGGGGACAGGGGGCGGGTCGGGACTTC.

In the case of this clone: The sample holds other DNA sequences that translate to the same CDR3. The CDR3 nucleotides read TGTGCCAGCAGTCCCTCTGGTCGGAGCTCCTACGAGCAGTACTTC. This codes for CASSPSGRSSYEQYF. The chain is built from TRBV28 and TRBJ2-7; D unclear. Per the germline V gene, CDR1 is MDHEN and CDR2 is SYDVKM. V lost 5 bases and J lost 0, with 14 bases in between. There are 15 residues in the CDR3.

Worth noting for this clone: Within the sample, other DNA sequences also encode this same CDR3. The chain recombines TRBV28 with TRBJ1-5; 9 bases are a match to TRBD1. Trimming cost V 6 bases and J 5 bases; bases outside gene matches: 5. CDR3 length: 14 amino acids. The germline V gene has CDR1 MDHEN and CDR2 SYDVKM. The CDR3 reads CASSPGTGYQPQHF. CDR3 nucleotides: TGTGCCAGCAGCCCTGGGACAGGGTATCAGCCCCAGCATTTT.

The CDR3 region is CASSAGQGGQNEQFF. In DNA form, the CDR3 reads TGCGCCAGCAGCGCGGGACAGGGGGGTCAGAATGAGCAGTTCTTC. The chain recombines TRBV5-1 with TRBJ2-1, with 11 bases aligning to TRBD1. The trim removed 4 bases at V and 7 bases at J, leaving 7 bases unmatched. The V gene's germline CDR1 is SGHRS and CDR2 YFSETQ. CDR3 length: 15 residues.

Details on this clone: Other DNA sequences in the same sample also yield this CDR3. J is TRBJ1-3 and V is TRBV28; D is undetermined. The CDR3 runs 14 residues. Deletions cut 8 bases from V and 0 bases from J, with 11 bases between. CDR1 is MDHEN, CDR2 SYDVKM, per germline. The CDR3 nucleotides are TGTGCCAGCCGAGAAGGGCTCTCTGGAAACACCATATATTTT. Protein sequence: CASREGLSGNTIYF. Combining the CDR3 with reference TRBV28 and TRBJ1-3 gives the whole variable domain DVKVTQSSRYLVKRTGEKVFLECVQDMDHENMFWYRQDPGLGLRLIYFSYDVKMKEKGDIPEGYSVSREKKERFSLILESASTNQTSMYLCASREGLSGNTIYFGEGSWLTVV.

The sample holds a few counts of this clone. V and J are TRBV2 and TRBJ1-5; TRBD1 matches 9 bases. The CDR3 has 15 amino acids. In germline, CDR1 is SNHLY, CDR2 FYNNEI. V dropped 7 bases and J dropped 0; count of bases not matched to a gene: 4. CDR3 DNA: TGTGCCAGCAACCCGGACAGGGGTAGCAATCAGCCCCAGCATTTT. It is translated as CASNPDRGSNQPQHF.

This clone was recorded once. J is TRBJ2-6 and V is TRBV6-1; possibly TRBD2 for D (6 bases). The CDR3 runs 15 residues. Looked up from germline, CDR1 is MNHNS and CDR2 is SASEGT. V was shortened by 4 bases and J by 2 bases, with 9 bases between the two germline ends. CDR3 in DNA: TGTGCCAGCAGTGCTTGGAGGGCTGGGGCCAACGTCCTGACTTTC. Translated: CASSAWRAGANVLTF.

V is TRBV5-5 and J is TRBJ2-5; D possibly uses TRBD1 or TRBD2 (5 bases each). Trimming left V 6 bases short and J 2 bases short, with 11 bases between. This CDR3 comprises 13 residues. The germline CDR1 and CDR2 sequences are SGHKS and YYEKEE (reference sequence). The CDR3 DNA sequence: TGTGCCAGCACGGGGACGCCGCAAGAGACCCAGTACTTC. Its translation is CASTGTPQETQYF.

The CDR3 DNA sequence: TGTGCCAGCAGGGATACCCCGGGACACTTTAATGAAAAACTGTTTTTT. It is translated as CASRDTPGHFNEKLFF. J is TRBJ1-4 and V is TRBV28, with D maybe TRBD1 (6 bases). Trimming stripped 6 bases from V and 4 bases from J, with 18 bases between. The CDR3 covers 16 residues. Germline CDR1 and CDR2: MDHEN and SYDVKM.

The chain has TRBV25-1 and TRBJ1-4, with a tentative D call TRBD1 (5 bases). The V gene lost 3 bases and the J gene lost 5 bases, with 13 bases spanning the gap. The CDR3 runs to 15 residues. Germline CDR1 reads MGHDK; CDR2 reads SYGVNS. The CDR3 protein is CASSDPGRQNEKLFF. CDR3 DNA sequence: TGTGCCAGCAGTGACCCGGGACGACAAAATGAAAAACTGTTTTTT.

This clone was counted only a few times. This rearrangement joins TRBV7-2 to TRBJ1-2; unclear D gene. The CDR3 runs to 12 residues. Germline V CDR1 and CDR2: SGHTA, FQGNSA. Between the trimmed V and J ends, which lost 1 base and 6 bases, there was a span of 6 bases. The CDR3 DNA reads TGTGCCAGCAGCTTAGACCTAGATGGCTACACCTTC. Protein sequence: CASSLDLDGYTF.

The V and J genes are TRBV7-2 and TRBJ1-1, with D unclear. The V end lost 6 bases, the J end lost 3 bases, and 8 bases lay between the germline ends. CDR1 SGHTA and CDR2 FQGNSA come from the germline V gene. The CDR3 covers 12 residues. CDR3 protein: CASSRKYTEAFF. The DNA of the CDR3 is TGTGCCAGCAGTCGGAAATACACTGAAGCTTTCTTT.

The count of this clone is one. V usage is TRBV9 and J usage is TRBJ1-4; possible D gene TRBD1, 5 bases. This CDR3 has 15 amino acids. V was cut by 0 bases and J by 7 bases, with 13 bases left in between. Germline CDR1 is SGDLS and CDR2 is YYNGEE. The CDR3 nucleotides read TGTGCCAGCAGCGTAGCCCCCAGGGATGGTGAAAAACTGTTTTTT. Its protein is CASSVAPRDGEKLFF.

The chain uses TRBV27 and TRBJ1-1; D not resolved. In germline, CDR1 is MNHEY, CDR2 SMNVEV (reference sequence). The CDR3 is 14 amino acids. V shed 0 bases and J shed 4 bases, with 9 bases lying between them. CDR3 protein: CASSLSRGFTEAFF. For the CDR3, the DNA is TGTGCCAGCAGTTTATCGAGAGGGTTCACTGAAGCTTTCTTT.

Concerning this clone itself: Other DNA sequences from this sample encode an identical CDR3 as well. This sequence joins TRBV7-3 and TRBJ2-7, with 8 bases aligning to TRBD2. The CDR3 is 14 amino acids. The germline CDR1 and CDR2 sequences are SGHTA and FQGTGA. V lost 2 bases and J lost 4; bases outside the gene matches: 4. CDR3 DNA sequence: TGTGCCAGCAGCTTATTAGCGGGGTCATACGAGCAGTACTTC. It specifies CASSLLAGSYEQYF.

CDR3 protein: CALSRKGFEAFF. In nucleotides, the CDR3 is TGTGCCTTAAGTAGAAAGGGGTTTGAAGCTTTCTTT. The genes are TRBV9 and TRBJ1-1; D may be TRBD1 (5 bases). Germline V gene data show CDR1 as SGDLS and CDR2 as YYNGEE. The CDR3 extends over 12 amino acids. V lost 10 bases and J lost 7, with 17 bases in between.

The rearrangement uses TRBV7-9 and TRBJ2-3, with TRBD1 matching 7 bases. Unmatched junction bases numbered 11, after V lost 1 base and J lost 10 bases. Germline V CDR1 and CDR2: SEHNR, FQNEAQ (reference sequence). There are 15 residues in the CDR3. CDR3 protein: CASSLEGARGSSQYF. In DNA, the CDR3 is TGTGCCAGCAGCTTAGAGGGGGCGAGAGGCAGTTCGCAGTATTTT.

This clone has only a few counts. This sequence joins TRBV7-3 and TRBJ2-7; possibly TRBD2 for D (5 bases). This CDR3 has 17 residues. Germline V gene sequence: CDR1 SGHTA, CDR2 FQGTGA. V was trimmed by 5 bases and J by 1 base, leaving 21 bases between them. CDR3 residues: CASSRYTEGPDSYEQYF. For the CDR3, the DNA is TGTGCCAGCAGCCGATATACCGAGGGCCCCGATTCCTACGAGCAGTACTTC.

This clone was observed once. The V call is TRBV28, the J call TRBJ2-7; D tentatively fits TRBD1 or TRBD2 (5 bases each). V was cut by 6 bases and J by 3 bases, with 15 bases left in between. The germline V gene has CDR1 MDHEN and CDR2 SYDVKM. The CDR3 has 14 amino acids. CDR3 in amino acids: CASRGTAPVYEQYF. For the CDR3, the DNA is TGTGCCAGCAGGGGGACGGCACCCGTCTACGAGCAGTACTTC.

V is TRBV25-1 and J is TRBJ2-2; possible D gene TRBD1, 6 bases. This CDR3 is 14 amino acids long. Germline loops: CDR1 MGHDK, CDR2 SYGVNS. The V end was cut by 7 bases, the J end by 4 bases, with 13 bases between. CDR3 DNA: TGTGCCAGCAAGGGGGTCCTCTCCACCGGGGAGCTGTTTTTT. Amino acids: CASKGVLSTGELFF.

This chain uses TRBV18 with TRBJ1-1; maybe TRBD1 (5 bases). Trimming cost V 0 bases and J 4 bases, with 12 bases left between them. The CDR3 has 15 residues. CDR1 is KGHSH, CDR2 LQKENI, per germline. DNA of the CDR3: TGTGCCAGCTCACCACCGAGGGGTTGGGGCACTGAAGCTTTCTTT. Amino acid sequence: CASSPPRGWGTEAFF.

The chain joins TRBV18 to TRBJ2-5; 8 bases agree with TRBD1. Germline loops: CDR1 KGHSH, CDR2 LQKENI. Losses at the gene ends were 5 bases for V and 2 bases for J; bases not matched to a gene: 13. This CDR3 has 17 residues. The CDR3 sequence is CASSSQSRDRRQETQYF. The DNA of the CDR3 is TGTGCCAGCTCAAGTCAGAGTCGGGACAGGCGACAAGAGACCCAGTACTTC.

As concerns this clone: Different DNA sequences within this sample yield the same CDR3. J is TRBJ1-1 and V is TRBV20-1; tentatively, D is TRBD1 (5 bases). The germline V gene encodes CDR1 DFQATT and CDR2 SNEGSKA (reference sequence). Trimming took 1 base from V and 7 from J, leaving 7 bases between them. The CDR3 sequence is 11 residues long. The CDR3 protein is CSARGQGEAFF. The CDR3 coding sequence is TGCAGTGCTAGAGGCCAGGGTGAAGCTTTCTTT.

The CDR3 protein is CASSGTAPGELFF. CDR3 in DNA: TGTGCCAGCAGTGGGACTGCCCCCGGGGAGCTGTTTTTT. The chain couples TRBV2 to TRBJ2-2; D might be TRBD2 (5 bases). Germline loops: CDR1 SNHLY, CDR2 FYNNEI. Trimming cost V 4 bases and J 6 bases, with 9 bases left between them. This CDR3 contains 13 residues.

This clone was picked up one time. The V and J genes are TRBV21-1 and TRBJ2-3; the D segment call TRBD1 is taken from the table without a DNA check. TRBV21-1 is shown as a pseudogene. The CDR3 consists of 17 residues. The CDR3 DNA is TGTGCCAGCAGCAAAGAGGTGAGCAGGGGGAACACAGATACGCAGTATTTT. Translating gives CASSKEVSRGNTDTQYF.